The 21 T cell receptor beta chains below come from one sample, sequenced in a study of cytomegalovirus exposure and HLA in healthy donors (dated by TCRdb to 2016 to 2017). The library was produced with the immunoSEQ multiplex PCR assay. For the multiplex PCR, a mixture combining 60 forward primers for TCR Vbeta segments and 13 reverse primers for TCR Jbeta segments was used. As stored in TCRdb, this immuneACCESS dataset retains in-frame rearrangements with V and J assigned. A fraction of the clones does not appear; measured against another copy, unresolved V genes explain less than half of the discrepancy, and the remainder lacks a known reason. This sample gives under 150,000 clones in total; around 80% of them show up just once. Approximately 2.4% of the sample belongs to the ten largest clones. Sequences were obtained from PBMCs. Receptors originate from a man in his forties or fifties in good health and CMV-seronegative.

This sequence joins TRBV2 and TRBJ2-3; no definite D call. Germline V gives CDR1 SNHLY, CDR2 FYNNEI. The CDR3 consists of 12 residues. V lost 6 bases, J lost 2 bases, and 6 bases lay in between. CDR3 sequence (DNA): TGTGCCAGCAGGGCCAACACAGATACGCAGTATTTT. As protein: CASRANTDTQYF. Drawing the rest from reference TRBV2 and TRBJ2-3, the complete variable domain is EPEVTQTPSHQVTQMGQEVILRCVPISNHLYFYWYRQILGQKVEFLVSFYNNEISEKSEIFDDQFSVERPDGSNFTLKIRSTKLEDSAMYFCASRANTDTQYFGPGTRLTVL.

The chain uses TRBV18 and TRBJ1-2; D uncertain. The CDR3 length is 15 residues. The germline CDR1 and CDR2 sequences are KGHSH and LQKENI. Trimming took off 2 bases at V and 4 bases at J, with 14 bases between the two ends. The CDR3 DNA reads TGTGCCAGCTCACCAGAAGTGACAACGATCTATGGCTACACCTTC. Its protein product is CASSPEVTTIYGYTF.

The V gene is TRBV5-6, the J gene TRBJ2-5; 8 bases line up with TRBD2. The CDR3 has 15 amino acids. Per the germline V gene, CDR1 is SGHDT and CDR2 is YYEEEE. V lost 0 bases, J lost 1 base, and 2 bases stayed unmatched. CDR3 nucleotide sequence: TGTGCCAGCAGCTTGGTGACTAGCGTCCAAGAGACCCAGTACTTC. The encoded protein is CASSLVTSVQETQYF.

The rearrangement uses TRBV21-1 and TRBJ1-6; the table names TRBD1, a call not compared with the DNA. TRBV21-1 is termed a pseudogene. The CDR3 loop spans 15 amino acids. As DNA, the CDR3 is TGTGCCAGCAGCAACCTGAAGGGGGCTGGCTCACCCCTCCACTTT. Amino acids: CASSNLKGAGSPLHF.

J is TRBJ1-4 and V is TRBV5-1; 9 nucleotides line up with TRBD1. Looked up from germline, CDR1 is SGHRS and CDR2 is YFSETQ. Unmatched junction bases numbered 1, after V lost 0 bases and J lost 7 bases. The CDR3 totals 14 residues. The CDR3 sequence: CASSLAGQGEKLFF. DNA of the CDR3: TGCGCCAGCAGCTTGGCGGGACAGGGTGAAAAACTGTTTTTT.

This chain links TRBV7-2 with TRBJ1-2; D may be TRBD1 (5 bases). The V end lost 6 bases, the J end lost 6 bases, and 20 bases lay between the germline ends. CDR1 is SGHTA and CDR2 is FQGNSA in the germline V gene. This CDR3 has 15 amino acids. The CDR3 DNA follows: TGTGCCAGCAGTTACTCGCAGGGAAGTTTTGATGGCTACACCTTC. This translates into CASSYSQGSFDGYTF. Drawing the rest from reference TRBV7-2 and TRBJ1-2, the complete variable domain is GAGVSQSPSNKVTEKGKDVELRCDPISGHTALYWYRQSLGQGLEFLIYFQGNSAPDKSGLPSDRFSAERTGGSVSTLTIQRTQQEDSAVYLCASSYSQGSFDGYTFGSGTRLTVV.

V and J are TRBV5-6 and TRBJ1-6; 10 nucleotides agree with TRBD1. This CDR3 comprises 14 residues. V was clipped by 3 bases and J by 9 bases; unmatched bases: 3. From germline, CDR1 is SGHDT and CDR2 YYEEEE. The CDR3 nucleotides read TGTGCCAGCAGCTCCGGGACAGGGGTTTCACCCCTCCACTTT. Amino acid sequence: CASSSGTGVSPLHF.

V and J are TRBV6-6 and TRBJ1-2, with 7 positions matching TRBD1. V was pared by 2 bases and J by 5 bases, with 8 bases of the junction left unmatched. The CDR3 loop spans 15 amino acids. Germline V lookup: CDR1 MNHNY, CDR2 SVGAGI (reference sequence). CDR3 protein: CASSYTVQGTYGYTF. The CDR3 DNA sequence: TGTGCCAGCAGTTACACCGTACAGGGGACGTATGGCTACACCTTC.

The chain recombines TRBV2 with TRBJ2-5, with 8 bases lining up with TRBD1. Germline V gives CDR1 SNHLY, CDR2 FYNNEI. The CDR3 has 16 residues. V gave up 2 bases and J gave up 0 bases; unmatched junction bases: 5. CDR3 in amino acids: CASSEWTGSDQETQYF. The CDR3 nucleotides read TGTGCCAGCAGTGAATGGACAGGGAGTGACCAAGAGACCCAGTACTTC. The full variable domain, completed using reference TRBV2 and TRBJ2-5, is EPEVTQTPSHQVTQMGQEVILRCVPISNHLYFYWYRQILGQKVEFLVSFYNNEISEKSEIFDDQFSVERPDGSNFTLKIRSTKLEDSAMYFCASSEWTGSDQETQYFGPGTRLLVL.

The chain has TRBV7-2 and TRBJ2-7, with TRBD1 matching 8 bases. CDR1 is SGHTA and CDR2 is FQGNSA in the germline V gene. The CDR3 contains 14 residues. The J segment lost 4 bases and the V segment lost 5 bases, leaving 7 bases of the junction unmatched. CDR3 in amino acids: CASSSFGTGYEQYF. CDR3 DNA: TGTGCCAGCAGCAGTTTCGGGACAGGTTACGAGCAGTACTTC.

This chain links TRBV18 with TRBJ1-1; D unresolved. Trimming took 3 bases from V and 0 from J, leaving 5 bases between them. The CDR3 has 13 amino acids. The germline gives CDR1 KGHSH, CDR2 LQKENI. Written as DNA, the CDR3 is TGTGCCAGCTCACCCGGGGTGAACACTGAAGCTTTCTTT. Translated, it gives CASSPGVNTEAFF.

This sequence joins TRBV27 and TRBJ2-3; 9 positions match TRBD2. Trimming took 4 bases from V and 9 from J; bases not matched to a gene: 14. The CDR3 runs to 16 residues. Germline CDR1 and CDR2: MNHEY and SMNVEV (reference sequence). CDR3 nucleotides: TGTGCCAGCAGTTCCCGACTAGCGGATTATTCGGAAACGCAGTATTTT. Its protein product is CASSSRLADYSETQYF.

The chain combines TRBV30 with TRBJ1-6; 9 positions match TRBD1. With 0 bases clipped from V and 9 bases from J, the junction kept 9 bases outside the gene matches. Germline assignment: CDR1 GTSNPN and CDR2 SVGIG (reference sequence). The CDR3 is made up of 16 amino acids. The CDR3 region has the DNA TGTGCCTGGAGTGTGATGGGACAGGGATCTTTTTCACCCCTCCACTTT. Its translation is CAWSVMGQGSFSPLHF.

The chain uses TRBV6-6 and TRBJ1-3; D is possibly TRBD1 (5 bases). From germline, CDR1 is MNHNY and CDR2 SVGAGI (reference sequence). V was trimmed by 8 bases and J by 4 bases, leaving 12 bases between them. There are 13 residues in the CDR3. CDR3 in DNA: TGTGCCAGCTCAAAAGGGGTCGGAAACACCATATATTTT. The encoded protein is CASSKGVGNTIYF.

This chain links TRBV4-2 with TRBJ2-7, with TRBD1 matching over 12 bases. Germline V gene data show CDR1 as LGHNA and CDR2 as YNFKEQ. The trim removed 0 bases at V and 5 bases at J, leaving 5 bases unmatched. The CDR3 sequence is 16 residues long. The CDR3, as DNA: TGTGCCAGCAGCCAAGATTCCGGGACAGGGGGCAACGAGCAGTACTTC. This gives the protein CASSQDSGTGGNEQYF.

The chain combines TRBV6-1 with TRBJ1-5, with 7 nucleotides matching TRBD1. The CDR3 totals 15 residues. Per the germline V gene, CDR1 is MNHNS and CDR2 is SASEGT. V lost 5 bases to trimming and J lost 6 bases; unmatched junction nucleotides: 10. The CDR3: CASSLSRQGGQPQHF. Written as DNA, the CDR3 is TGTGCCAGCAGTCTAAGCCGACAGGGAGGTCAGCCCCAGCATTTT.

The chain is built from TRBV7-6 and TRBJ1-1; unclear D gene. V was trimmed by 5 bases and J by 3 bases, leaving 16 bases between them. The germline CDR1 and CDR2 sequences are SGHVS and FNYEAQ. The CDR3 runs to 15 residues. This CDR3 is CASSILKNSYTEAFF. The CDR3, as DNA: TGTGCCAGCAGCATACTCAAAAACAGTTACACTGAAGCTTTCTTT.

This clone showed up just a few times. This rearrangement joins TRBV6-4 to TRBJ2-3; TRBD2 aligns across 9 bases. The CDR3 spans 16 residues. V gave up 4 bases and J gave up 2 bases; unmatched junction bases: 7. The V gene's germline CDR1 is MRHNA and CDR2 SNTAGT. The CDR3 coding sequence is TGTGCCAGCAGTGCCCCGCGGGGGGGGGCCACAGATACGCAGTATTTT. Amino acids: CASSAPRGGATDTQYF.

The rearrangement joins TRBV5-1 to TRBJ2-5; 10 bases fit TRBD2. CDR3 length: 15 residues. J gave up 3 bases and V 0 bases, and 2 bases lay outside the gene matches. Germline-derived CDR1 and CDR2 are SGHRS and YFSETQ. As DNA, the CDR3 is TGCGCCAGCAGCTTGGCTAGCGGGGGTAAAGAGACCCAGTACTTC. Translated, it gives CASSLASGGKETQYF.

The J gene is TRBJ2-5, the V gene TRBV2; 9 nucleotides line up with TRBD1. Germline V CDR1 and CDR2: SNHLY, FYNNEI. The CDR3 contains 14 residues. Trimming took 4 bases from V and 2 from J; bases not matched to a gene: 2. The CDR3, as DNA: TGTGCCAGCAGTGGCGGACAGGGGCAAGAGACCCAGTACTTC. This encodes CASSGGQGQETQYF.

This chain uses TRBV7-2 with TRBJ1-2; D might be TRBD1 (6 bases). There are 13 residues in the CDR3. CDR1 SGHTA and CDR2 FQGNSA come from the germline V gene. V lost 3 bases and J lost 7, with 12 bases in between. In nucleotides, the CDR3 is TGTGCCAGCAGCTTTACCGGGACAAGTGGCTACACCTTC. Amino acid sequence: CASSFTGTSGYTF.